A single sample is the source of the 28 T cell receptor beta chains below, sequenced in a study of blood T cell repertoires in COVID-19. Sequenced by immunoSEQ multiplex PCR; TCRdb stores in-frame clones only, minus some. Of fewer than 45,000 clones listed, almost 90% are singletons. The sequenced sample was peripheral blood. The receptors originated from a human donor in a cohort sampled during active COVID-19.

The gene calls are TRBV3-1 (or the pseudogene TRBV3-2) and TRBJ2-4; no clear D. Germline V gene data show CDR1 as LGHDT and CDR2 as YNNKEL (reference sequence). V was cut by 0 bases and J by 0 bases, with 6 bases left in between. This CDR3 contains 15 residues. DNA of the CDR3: TGTGCCAGCAGCCAAGAACGGGTAGCCAAAAACATTCAGTACTTC. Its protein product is CASSQERVAKNIQYF.

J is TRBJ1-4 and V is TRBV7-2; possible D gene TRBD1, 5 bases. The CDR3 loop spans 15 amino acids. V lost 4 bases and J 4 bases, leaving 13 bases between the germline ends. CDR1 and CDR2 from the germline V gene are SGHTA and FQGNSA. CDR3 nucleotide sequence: TGTGCCAGCAGCTCCGCAGGGTTGGGTAATGAAAAACTGTTTTTT. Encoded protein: CASSSAGLGNEKLFF.

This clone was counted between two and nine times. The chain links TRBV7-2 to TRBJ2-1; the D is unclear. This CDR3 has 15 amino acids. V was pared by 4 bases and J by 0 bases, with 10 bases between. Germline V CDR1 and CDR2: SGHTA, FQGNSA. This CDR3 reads CASSYSGSSYNEQFF. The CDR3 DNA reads TGTGCCAGCAGCTACTCAGGAAGCTCCTACAATGAGCAGTTCTTC. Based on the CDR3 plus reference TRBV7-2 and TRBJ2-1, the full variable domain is GAGVSQSPSNKVTEKGKDVELRCDPISGHTALYWYRQSLGQGLEFLIYFQGNSAPDKSGLPSDRFSAERTGGSVSTLTIQRTQQEDSAVYLCASSYSGSSYNEQFFGPGTRLTVL.

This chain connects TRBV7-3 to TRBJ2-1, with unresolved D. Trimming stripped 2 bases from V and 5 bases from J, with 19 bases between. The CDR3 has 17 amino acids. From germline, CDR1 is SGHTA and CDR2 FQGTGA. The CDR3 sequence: CASSLYPRGAYDNEQFF. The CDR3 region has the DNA TGTGCCAGCAGCTTATATCCCCGTGGAGCCTATGACAATGAGCAGTTCTTC. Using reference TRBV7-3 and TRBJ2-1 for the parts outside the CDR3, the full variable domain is GAGVSQTPSNKVTEKGKYVELRCDPISGHTALYWYRQSLGQGPEFLIYFQGTGAADDSGLPNDRFFAVRPEGSVSTLKIQRTERGDSAVYLCASSLYPRGAYDNEQFFGPGTRLTVL.

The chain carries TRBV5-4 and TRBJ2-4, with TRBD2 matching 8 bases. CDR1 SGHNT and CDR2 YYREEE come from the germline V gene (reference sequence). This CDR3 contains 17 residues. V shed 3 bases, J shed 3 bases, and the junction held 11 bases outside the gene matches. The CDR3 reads CASSSQLASGGKNIQYF. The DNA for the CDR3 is TGTGCCAGCAGCTCCCAACTAGCGAGCGGGGGCAAAAACATTCAGTACTTC.

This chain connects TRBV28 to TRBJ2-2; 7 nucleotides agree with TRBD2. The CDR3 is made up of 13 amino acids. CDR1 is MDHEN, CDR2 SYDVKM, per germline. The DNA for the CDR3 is TGTGCTCTGGGGGGGAAGAACACCGGGGAGCTGTTTTTT. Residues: CALGGKNTGELFF.

The CDR3 region is CASSTGGEATDTQYF. CDR3 nucleotides: TGTGCCAGTAGTACTGGAGGCGAAGCCACAGATACGCAGTATTTT. This chain links TRBV19 with TRBJ2-3; maybe TRBD2 (5 bases). Per germline, CDR1 LNHDA and CDR2 SQIVND (reference sequence). The CDR3 runs to 15 residues. The V and J ends lost 4 bases and 2 bases respectively, with 13 bases between them.

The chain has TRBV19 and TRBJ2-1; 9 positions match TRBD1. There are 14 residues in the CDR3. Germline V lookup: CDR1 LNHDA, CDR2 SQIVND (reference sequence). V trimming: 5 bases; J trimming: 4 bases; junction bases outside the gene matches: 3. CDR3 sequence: CASSPGTGYNEQFF. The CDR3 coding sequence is TGTGCCAGTAGTCCCGGGACAGGGTACAATGAGCAGTTCTTC.

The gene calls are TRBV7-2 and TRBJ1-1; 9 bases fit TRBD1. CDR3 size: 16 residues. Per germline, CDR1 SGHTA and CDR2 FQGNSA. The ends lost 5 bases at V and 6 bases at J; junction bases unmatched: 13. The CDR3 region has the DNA TGTGCCAGCAGCCCGGGACAGGGTGGCCAGGGGGCTGAAGCTTTCTTT. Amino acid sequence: CASSPGQGGQGAEAFF.

This CDR3 is CASSVGQRYGYTF. CDR3 coding DNA: TGTGCCAGCAGCGTAGGGCAGCGGTATGGCTACACCTTC. The rearrangement links TRBV9 to TRBJ1-2, with D unclear. The V gene's germline CDR1 is SGDLS and CDR2 YYNGEE. V lost 0 bases to trimming and J lost 5 bases, with 8 bases between them. This CDR3 has 13 residues.

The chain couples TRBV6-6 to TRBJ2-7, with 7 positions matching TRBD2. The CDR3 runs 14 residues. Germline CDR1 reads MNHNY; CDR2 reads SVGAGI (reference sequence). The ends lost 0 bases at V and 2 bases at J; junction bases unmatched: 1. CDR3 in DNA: TGTGCCAGCAGTTACTCGAGCGGGGCCTACGAGCAGTACTTC. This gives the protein CASSYSSGAYEQYF.

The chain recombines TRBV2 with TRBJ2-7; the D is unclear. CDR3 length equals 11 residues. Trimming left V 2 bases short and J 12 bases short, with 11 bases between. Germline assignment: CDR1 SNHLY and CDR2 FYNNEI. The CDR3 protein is CASSEMARWYF. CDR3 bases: TGTGCCAGCAGTGAAATGGCCAGATGGTACTTC.

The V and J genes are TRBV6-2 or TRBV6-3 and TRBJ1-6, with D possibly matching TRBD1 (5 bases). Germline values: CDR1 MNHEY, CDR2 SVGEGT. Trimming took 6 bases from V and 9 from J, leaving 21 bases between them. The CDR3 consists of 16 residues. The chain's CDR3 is CASSRSSSTGGSPLHF. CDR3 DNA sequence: TGTGCCAGCAGCCGATCTAGCTCGACCGGGGGTTCACCCCTCCACTTT.

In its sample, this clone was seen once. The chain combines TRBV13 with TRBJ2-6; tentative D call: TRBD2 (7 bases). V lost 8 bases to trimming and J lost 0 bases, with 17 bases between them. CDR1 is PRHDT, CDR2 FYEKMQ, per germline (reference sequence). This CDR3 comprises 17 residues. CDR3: CASGARGPPSGANVLTF. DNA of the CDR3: TGTGCCAGCGGGGCGCGGGGGCCTCCCTCTGGGGCCAACGTCCTGACTTTC.

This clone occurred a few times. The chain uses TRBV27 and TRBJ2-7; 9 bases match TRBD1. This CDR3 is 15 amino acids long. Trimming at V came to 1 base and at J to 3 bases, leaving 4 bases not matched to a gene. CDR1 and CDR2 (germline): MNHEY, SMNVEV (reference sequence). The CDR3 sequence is CASSLLTGGLYEQYF. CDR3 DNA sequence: TGTGCCAGCAGTTTATTGACAGGGGGGCTCTACGAGCAGTACTTC.

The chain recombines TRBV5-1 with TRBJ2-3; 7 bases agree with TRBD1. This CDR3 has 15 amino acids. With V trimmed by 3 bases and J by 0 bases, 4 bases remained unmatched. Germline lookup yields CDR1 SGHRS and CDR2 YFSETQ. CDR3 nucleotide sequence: TGCGCCAGCAGCTCGACAGGGAGAAGCACAGATACGCAGTATTTT. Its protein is CASSSTGRSTDTQYF.

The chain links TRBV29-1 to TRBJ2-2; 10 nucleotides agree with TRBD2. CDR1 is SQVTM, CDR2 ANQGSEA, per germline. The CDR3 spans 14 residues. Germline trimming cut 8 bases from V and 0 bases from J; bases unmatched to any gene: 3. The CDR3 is CSSSGGANTGELFF. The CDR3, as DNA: TGCAGCTCTAGCGGGGGTGCGAACACCGGGGAGCTGTTTTTT.

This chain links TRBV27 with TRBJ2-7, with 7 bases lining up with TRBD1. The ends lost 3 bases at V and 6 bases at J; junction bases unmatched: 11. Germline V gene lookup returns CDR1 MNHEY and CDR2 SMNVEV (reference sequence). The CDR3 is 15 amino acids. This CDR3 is CASSFDTGAIREQYF. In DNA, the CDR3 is TGTGCCAGCAGTTTCGATACAGGGGCGATCCGCGAGCAGTACTTC.

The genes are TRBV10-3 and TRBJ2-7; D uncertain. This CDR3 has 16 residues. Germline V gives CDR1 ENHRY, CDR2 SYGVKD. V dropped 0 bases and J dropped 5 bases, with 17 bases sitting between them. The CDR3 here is CAISESNQGRPDEQYF. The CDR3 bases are TGTGCCATCAGTGAGTCGAACCAAGGCAGGCCCGACGAGCAGTACTTC.

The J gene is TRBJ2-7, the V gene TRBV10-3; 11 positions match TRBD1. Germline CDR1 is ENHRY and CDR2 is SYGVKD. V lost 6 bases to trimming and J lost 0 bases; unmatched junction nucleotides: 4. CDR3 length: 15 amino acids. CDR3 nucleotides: TGTGCCATCAGCTTGGGACAGGGGGGCTCCTACGAGCAGTACTTC. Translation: CAISLGQGGSYEQYF.

The CDR3 DNA sequence: TGTGCCAGCAGCTGGGGGGGGACGTACGAGCAGTACTTC. The encoded protein is CASSWGGTYEQYF. The gene calls are TRBV7-2 and TRBJ2-7, with 7 positions matching TRBD2. Trimming took 4 bases from V and 4 from J; bases not matched to a gene: 4. CDR3 length: 13 residues. Germline lookup yields CDR1 SGHTA and CDR2 FQGNSA.

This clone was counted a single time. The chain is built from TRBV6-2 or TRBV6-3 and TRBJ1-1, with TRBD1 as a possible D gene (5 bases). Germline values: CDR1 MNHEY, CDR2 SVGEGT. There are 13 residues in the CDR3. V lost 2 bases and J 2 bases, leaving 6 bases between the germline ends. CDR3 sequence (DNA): TGTGCCAGCAGTTACGACAGTAACACTGAAGCTTTCTTT. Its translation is CASSYDSNTEAFF.

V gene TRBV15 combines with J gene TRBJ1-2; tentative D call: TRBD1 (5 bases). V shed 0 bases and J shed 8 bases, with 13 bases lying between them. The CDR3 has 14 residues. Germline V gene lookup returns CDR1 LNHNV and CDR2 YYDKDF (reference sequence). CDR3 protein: CATSRDSGAPGYTF. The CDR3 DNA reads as TGTGCCACCAGCAGAGATAGCGGGGCGCCGGGCTACACCTTC.

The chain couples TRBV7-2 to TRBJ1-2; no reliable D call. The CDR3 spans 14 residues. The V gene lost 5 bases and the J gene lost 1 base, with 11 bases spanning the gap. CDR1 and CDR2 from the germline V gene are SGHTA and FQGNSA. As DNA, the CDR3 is TGTGCCAGCAGCGTCACCACAGTTAACTATGGCTACACCTTC. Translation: CASSVTTVNYGYTF. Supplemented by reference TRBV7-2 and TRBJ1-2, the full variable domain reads GAGVSQSPSNKVTEKGKDVELRCDPISGHTALYWYRQSLGQGLEFLIYFQGNSAPDKSGLPSDRFSAERTGGSVSTLTIQRTQQEDSAVYLCASSVTTVNYGYTFGSGTRLTVV.

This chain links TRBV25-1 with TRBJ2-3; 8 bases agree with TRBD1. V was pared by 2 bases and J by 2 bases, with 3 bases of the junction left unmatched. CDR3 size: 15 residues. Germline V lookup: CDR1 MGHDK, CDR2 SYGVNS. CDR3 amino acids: CASSEQGAITDTQYF. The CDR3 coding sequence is TGTGCCAGCAGTGAACAGGGGGCTATCACAGATACGCAGTATTTT. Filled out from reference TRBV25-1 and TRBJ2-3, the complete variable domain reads EADIYQTPRYLVIGTGKKITLECSQTMGHDKMYWYQQDPGMELHLIHYSYGVNSTEKGDLSSESTVSRIRTEHFPLTLESARPSHTSQYLCASSEQGAITDTQYFGPGTRLTVL.

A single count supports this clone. In DNA, the CDR3 is TGTGCCAGCAGTTTCAGGGCCCGCTCCTACGAGCAGTACTTC. It is translated as CASSFRARSYEQYF. The chain uses TRBV6-2 or TRBV6-3 and TRBJ2-7; D is perhaps TRBD1 (5 bases). V was clipped by 4 bases and J by 0 bases, with 10 bases between them. CDR1 is MNHEY and CDR2 is SVGEGT in the germline V gene. The CDR3 totals 14 residues.

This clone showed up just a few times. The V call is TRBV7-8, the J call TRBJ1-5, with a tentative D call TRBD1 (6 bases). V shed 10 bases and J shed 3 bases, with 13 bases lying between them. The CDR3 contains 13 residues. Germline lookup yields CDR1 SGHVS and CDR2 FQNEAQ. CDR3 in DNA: TGTGCCACCGCATGGGGGCTCAATCAGCCCCAGCATTTT. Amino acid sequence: CATAWGLNQPQHF.

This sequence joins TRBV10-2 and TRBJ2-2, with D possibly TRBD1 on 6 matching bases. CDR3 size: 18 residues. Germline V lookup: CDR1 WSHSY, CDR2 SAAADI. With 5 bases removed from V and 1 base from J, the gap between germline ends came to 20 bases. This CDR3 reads CASSPPPGTPKNTGELFF. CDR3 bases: TGCGCCAGCAGTCCCCCTCCCGGGACACCGAAGAACACCGGGGAGCTGTTTTTT.